This T cell receptor (beta chain) was sequenced during a study of blood T cell repertoires in COVID-19. Germline assignment: CDR1 SGHNT and CDR2 YENEEA. Trimming took 8 bases from V and 4 from J, leaving 11 bases between them. The CDR3 covers 13 residues. Repertoires were generated with immunoSEQ multiplex PCR, while TCRdb's copy carries only in-frame clones and drops some. The sample carries about 180,000 clones, about 91% recorded once. Sample: PBMCs or T cells enriched from blood (not recorded which). This chain links TRBV11-3 with TRBJ2-2; maybe TRBD2 (6 bases). The TCR comes from a woman in her 40s with acute COVID-19. CDR3 sequence (DNA): TGTGCCAGCTCCGGGGAGGCCACCGGGGAGCTGTTTTTT. It specifies CASSGEATGELFF. Filled out from reference TRBV11-3 and TRBJ2-2, the complete variable domain reads EAGVVQSPRYKIIEKKQPVAFWCNPISGHNTLYWYLQNLGQGPELLIRYENEEAVDDSQLPKDRFSAERLKGVDSTLKIQPAELGDSAVYLCASSGEATGELFFGEGSRLTVL.